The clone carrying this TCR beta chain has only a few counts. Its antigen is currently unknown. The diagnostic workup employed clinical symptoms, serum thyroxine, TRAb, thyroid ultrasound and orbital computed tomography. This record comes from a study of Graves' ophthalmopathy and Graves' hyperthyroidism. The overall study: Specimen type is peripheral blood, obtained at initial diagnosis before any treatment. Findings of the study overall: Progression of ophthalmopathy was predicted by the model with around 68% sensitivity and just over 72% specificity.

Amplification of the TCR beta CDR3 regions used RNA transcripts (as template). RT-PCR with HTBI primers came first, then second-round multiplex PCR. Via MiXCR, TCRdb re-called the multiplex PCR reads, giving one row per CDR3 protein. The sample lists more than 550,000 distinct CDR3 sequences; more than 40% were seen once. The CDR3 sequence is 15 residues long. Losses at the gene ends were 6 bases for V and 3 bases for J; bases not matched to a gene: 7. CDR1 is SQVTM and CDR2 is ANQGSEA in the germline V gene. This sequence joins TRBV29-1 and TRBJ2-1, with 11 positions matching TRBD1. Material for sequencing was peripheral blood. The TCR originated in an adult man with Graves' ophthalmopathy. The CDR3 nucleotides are TGCAGCGTACGCCCGGGGACAGGGGGCTACAATGAGCAGTTCTTC. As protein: CSVRPGTGGYNEQFF.